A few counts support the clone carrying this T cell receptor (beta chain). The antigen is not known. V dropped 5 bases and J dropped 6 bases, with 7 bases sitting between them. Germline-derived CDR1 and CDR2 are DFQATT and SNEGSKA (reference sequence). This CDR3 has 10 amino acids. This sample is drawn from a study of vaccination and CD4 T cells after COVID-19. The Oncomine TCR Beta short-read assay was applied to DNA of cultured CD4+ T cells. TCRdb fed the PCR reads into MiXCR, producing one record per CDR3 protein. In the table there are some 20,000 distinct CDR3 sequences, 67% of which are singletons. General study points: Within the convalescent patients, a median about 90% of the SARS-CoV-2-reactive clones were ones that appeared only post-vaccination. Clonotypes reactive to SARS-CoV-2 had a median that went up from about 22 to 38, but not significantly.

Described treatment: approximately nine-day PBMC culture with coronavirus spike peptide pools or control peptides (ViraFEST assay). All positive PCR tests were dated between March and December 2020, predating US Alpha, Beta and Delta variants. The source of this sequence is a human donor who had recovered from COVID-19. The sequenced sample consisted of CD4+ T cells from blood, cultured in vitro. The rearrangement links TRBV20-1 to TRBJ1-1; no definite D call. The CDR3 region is CSAGVAEAFF. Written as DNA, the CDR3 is TGCAGTGCTGGTGTCGCTGAAGCTTTCTTT.